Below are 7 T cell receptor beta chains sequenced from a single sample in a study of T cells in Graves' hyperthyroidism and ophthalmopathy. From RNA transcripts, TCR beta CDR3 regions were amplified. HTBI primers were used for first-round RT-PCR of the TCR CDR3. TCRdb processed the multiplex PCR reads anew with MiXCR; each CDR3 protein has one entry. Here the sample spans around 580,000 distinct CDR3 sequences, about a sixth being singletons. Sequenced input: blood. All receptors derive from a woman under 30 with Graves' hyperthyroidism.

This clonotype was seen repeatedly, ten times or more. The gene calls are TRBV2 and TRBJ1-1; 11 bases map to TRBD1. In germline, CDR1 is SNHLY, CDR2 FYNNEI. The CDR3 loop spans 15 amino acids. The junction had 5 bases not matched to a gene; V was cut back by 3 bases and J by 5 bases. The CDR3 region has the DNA TGTGCCAGCAGTGACGGGACAGGGGGTTGGACTGAAGCTTTCTTT. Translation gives CASSDGTGGWTEAFF.

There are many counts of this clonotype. The CDR3 region is CASRRNTEAFF. As DNA, the CDR3 is TGTGCCAGCAGACGGAACACTGAAGCTTTCTTT. This chain links TRBV28 with TRBJ1-1, with D uncertain. Deletions cut 6 bases from V and 1 base from J, with 3 bases between. The CDR3 is 11 amino acids. Germline V CDR1 and CDR2: MDHEN, SYDVKM.

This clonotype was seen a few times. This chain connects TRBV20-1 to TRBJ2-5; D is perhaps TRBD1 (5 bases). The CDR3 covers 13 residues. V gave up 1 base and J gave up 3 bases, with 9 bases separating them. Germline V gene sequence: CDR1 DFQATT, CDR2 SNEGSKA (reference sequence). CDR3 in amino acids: CSARGPGKETQYF. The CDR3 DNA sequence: TGCAGTGCTAGAGGTCCAGGGAAAGAGACCCAGTACTTC.

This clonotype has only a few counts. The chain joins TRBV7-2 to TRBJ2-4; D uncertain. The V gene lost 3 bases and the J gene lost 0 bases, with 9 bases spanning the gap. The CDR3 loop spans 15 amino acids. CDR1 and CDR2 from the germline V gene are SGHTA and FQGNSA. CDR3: CASSFTDLAKNIQYF. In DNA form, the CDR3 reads TGTGCCAGCAGCTTTACAGATCTAGCCAAAAACATTCAGTACTTC.

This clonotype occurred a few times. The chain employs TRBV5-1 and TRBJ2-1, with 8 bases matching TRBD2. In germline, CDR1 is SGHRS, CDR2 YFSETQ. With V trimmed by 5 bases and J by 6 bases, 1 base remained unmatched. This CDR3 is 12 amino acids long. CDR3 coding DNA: TGCGCCAGCAGACGGGGGGGCAATGAGCAGTTCTTC. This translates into CASRRGGNEQFF. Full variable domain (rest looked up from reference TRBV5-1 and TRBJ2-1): KAGVTQTPRYLIKTRGQQVTLSCSPISGHRSVSWYQQTPGQGLQFLFEYFSETQRNKGNFPGRFSGRQFSNSRSEMNVSTLELGDSALYLCASRRGGNEQFFGPGTRLTVL.

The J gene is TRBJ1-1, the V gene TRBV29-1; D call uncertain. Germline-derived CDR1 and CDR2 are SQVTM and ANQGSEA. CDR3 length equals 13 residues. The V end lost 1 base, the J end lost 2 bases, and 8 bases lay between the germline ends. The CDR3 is CSVEGIGNTEAFF. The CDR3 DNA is TGCAGCGTTGAAGGGATAGGAAACACTGAAGCTTTCTTT.

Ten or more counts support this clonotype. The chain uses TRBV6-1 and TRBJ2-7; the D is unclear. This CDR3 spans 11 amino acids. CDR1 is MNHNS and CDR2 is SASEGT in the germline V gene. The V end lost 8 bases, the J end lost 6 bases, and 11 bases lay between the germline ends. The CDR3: CASGLGSEQYF. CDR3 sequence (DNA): TGTGCCAGCGGCCTGGGTAGCGAGCAGTACTTC.